These 10 T cell receptor beta chains share one sample of origin, sequenced in a study of blood T cell repertoires in COVID-19. The assay was immunoSEQ multiplex PCR, and TCRdb's table has in-frame clones only and misses some. The sample lists 200,000 to 250,000 clones; 70% to 90% were seen once. Sample: peripheral blood. These receptor sequences come from a woman aged 18-35 years who had recovered from COVID-19.

The V gene is TRBV6-5, the J gene TRBJ1-5; 7 bases are shared with TRBD1. Unmatched junction bases numbered 7, after V lost 7 bases and J lost 4 bases. The CDR3 totals 14 residues. Per the germline V gene, CDR1 is MNHEY and CDR2 is SVGAGI. The CDR3 coding sequence is TGTGCCAGCACATGGAGGGGGCTAAATCAGCCCCAGCATTTT. It yields the protein CASTWRGLNQPQHF.

V is TRBV18 and J is TRBJ2-5; a possible D gene is TRBD2 (6 bases). This CDR3 region has 14 residues. CDR1 and CDR2 from the germline V gene are KGHSH and LQKENI. Between the trimmed V and J ends, which lost 3 bases and 4 bases, there was a span of 12 bases. CDR3 DNA sequence: TGTGCCAGCTCACCTACTAGCCGGCGAGAGACCCAGTACTTC. It specifies CASSPTSRRETQYF.

In nucleotides, the CDR3 is TGTGCCAGCAGTCCCCAGGGGACCACCGCACCGCGGAACACTGAAGCTTTCTTT. Translation: CASSPQGTTAPRNTEAFF. V gene TRBV25-1 combines with J gene TRBJ1-1, with a possible D match to TRBD1 (6 bases). Deletions cut 5 bases from V and 1 base from J, with 23 bases between. The CDR3 length is 18 residues. Looked up from germline, CDR1 is MGHDK and CDR2 is SYGVNS.

The chain is built from TRBV4-1 and TRBJ1-3, with no clear D. The length of the CDR3 is 15 residues. The germline V gene has CDR1 MGHRA and CDR2 YSYEKL. V dropped 1 base and J dropped 4 bases, with 11 bases sitting between them. The CDR3 bases are TGCGCCAGCAGCCAAGTTCAGGCTGGGGGAAACACCATATATTTT. It is translated as CASSQVQAGGNTIYF.

The rearrangement uses TRBV7-3 and TRBJ2-7, with D perhaps matching TRBD2 (7 bases). The CDR3 is made up of 13 amino acids. Germline assignment: CDR1 SGHTA and CDR2 FQGTGA. The V and J ends lost 5 bases and 2 bases respectively, with 10 bases between them. The CDR3 loop is CASSQGGAYEQYF. In nucleotides, the CDR3 is TGTGCCAGCAGCCAAGGGGGGGCCTACGAGCAGTACTTC.

The DNA for the CDR3 is TGTGCCAGCAGTTCTCGCGGGACTAGCGGGACCCAGCGGGACCATTACTTCTCTACAGATACGCAGTATTTT. This translates into CASSSRGTSGTQRDHYFSTDTQYF. The chain uses TRBV27 and TRBJ2-3; TRBD2 matches 13 bases. With 4 bases clipped from V and 3 bases from J, the junction kept 28 bases outside the gene matches. The germline gives CDR1 MNHEY, CDR2 SMNVEV (reference sequence). This CDR3 has 24 residues.

This chain links TRBV6-5 with TRBJ1-6, with 8 bases that match TRBD1. Germline trimming cut 4 bases from V and 9 bases from J; bases unmatched to any gene: 5. Germline CDR1 reads MNHEY; CDR2 reads SVGAGI. The CDR3 has 14 amino acids. CDR3 residues: CASSWKTGVSPLHF. CDR3 in DNA: TGTGCCAGCAGTTGGAAGACAGGGGTTTCACCCCTCCACTTT.

This clone was counted a single time. The chain is built from TRBV6-2 or TRBV6-3 and TRBJ1-2; 10 bases are shared with TRBD1. J gave up 6 bases and V 5 bases, and 9 bases lay outside the gene matches. This CDR3 region has 15 residues. Germline CDR1 reads MNHEY; CDR2 reads SVGEGT. CDR3 loop: CASSRTRTGGHGYTF. In nucleotides, the CDR3 is TGTGCCAGCAGTCGAACTCGGACAGGGGGACATGGCTACACCTTC.

This clone was picked up one time. The CDR3 bases are TGTGCCAGCAGCTTAGATTCGCAGGGAGGTCAGCCCCAGCATTTT. Translating it yields CASSLDSQGGQPQHF. The J gene is TRBJ1-5, the V gene TRBV13; TRBD1 might be the D (5 bases). The CDR3 totals 15 residues. V was shortened by 1 base and J by 6 bases, with 13 bases between the two germline ends. Germline V gene sequence: CDR1 PRHDT, CDR2 FYEKMQ (reference sequence).

This rearrangement joins TRBV4-2 to TRBJ2-7, with D possibly matching TRBD2 (6 bases). Trimming pared 1 base from V and 6 bases from J, leaving 13 bases between. Germline V gene lookup returns CDR1 LGHNA and CDR2 YNFKEQ. The CDR3 contains 14 residues. This CDR3 reads CASSQVRLVPEQYF. Here the CDR3 DNA reads TGTGCCAGCAGCCAAGTAAGACTAGTCCCCGAGCAGTACTTC.